What follows is one T cell receptor (beta chain) and its context. Germline V gene lookup returns CDR1 LNHDA and CDR2 SQIVND (reference sequence). This CDR3 comprises 12 residues. After removal of 5 bases from V and 6 bases from J, the junction contained 1 base not matched to a gene. This sample was taken from a study of blood T cell repertoires in COVID-19. Study at large: Samples taken during acute and convalescent COVID-19 were collected in the United States, Italy and Spain. Sample material is recorded as cDNA or gDNA derived from T cells, B-cell-depleted T cells, or PBMCs.

Assay: immunoSEQ multiplex PCR; the TCRdb copy retains only in-frame clones and omits some. This sample has under 500,000 clones, with roughly 91% found just once. The source is a woman aged 25 to 39 with acute or convalescent COVID-19. The chain links TRBV19 to TRBJ2-4; 7 bases are shared with TRBD1. Sequencing was carried out using peripheral blood. The DNA of the CDR3 is TGTGCCAGTAGTCCAGGGGGAAACATTCAGTACTTC. Translating gives CASSPGGNIQYF.